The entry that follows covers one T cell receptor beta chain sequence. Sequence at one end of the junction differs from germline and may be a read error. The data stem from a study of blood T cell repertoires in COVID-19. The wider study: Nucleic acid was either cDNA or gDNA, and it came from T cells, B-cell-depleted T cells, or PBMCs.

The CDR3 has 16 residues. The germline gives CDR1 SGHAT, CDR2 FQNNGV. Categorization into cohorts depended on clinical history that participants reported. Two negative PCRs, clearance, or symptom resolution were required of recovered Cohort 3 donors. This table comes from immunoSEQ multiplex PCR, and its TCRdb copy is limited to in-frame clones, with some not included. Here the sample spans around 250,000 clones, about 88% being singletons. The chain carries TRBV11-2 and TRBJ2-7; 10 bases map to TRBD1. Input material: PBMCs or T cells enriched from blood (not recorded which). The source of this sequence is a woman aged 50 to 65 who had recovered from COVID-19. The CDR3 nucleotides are TGTGCCAGCAGCAGCCCGGGACAGGGGTTATTGTACGGGCAGTACTTC. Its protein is CASSSPGQGLLYGQYF.